This TCR beta chain stems from a study of brain T cells in children with intractable seizures. The study's findings and limits: HCMV serostatus was not known, and viral specificity came from CDR3 similarity only.

Time point here: blood from clinic visit 5 months post-surgery; TSC patient then seizure free. The data were produced by immunoSEQ multiplex PCR, yet TCRdb's version contains in-frame clones alone and is incomplete. The data contain around 340,000 clones, over 85% of them seen just once; the ten biggest clones take up under 7%. The sample holds a few counts of this clone. Its antigen is unidentified. This CDR3 has 13 residues. CDR1 and CDR2 from the germline V gene are LNHDA and SQIVND (reference sequence). Trimming took off 4 bases at V and 0 bases at J, with 6 bases between the two ends. The sample was peripheral blood, taken approximately 5 months after surgery. The sequence came from a boy under three years old with tuberous sclerosis and intractable seizures. The V and J genes are TRBV19 and TRBJ2-5, with D possibly matching TRBD1 (6 bases). This CDR3 is CASSRQDQETQYF. For the CDR3, the DNA is TGTGCCAGTAGTAGACAGGACCAAGAGACCCAGTACTTC.